This T cell receptor beta chain was sequenced during a study of T-cell reconstitution after alpha-beta-depleted transplantation in children. Overall study results and limits: Some patients' high day-60 TCRbeta diversity was traced to surviving recipient T cells and thymic progenitors.

This clonotype was observed a few times. The antigen is unknown. Molecular barcoding with unique molecular identifiers was used for the TCRbeta library. TCRdb redid the calling of the PCR reads with MiXCR, one entry per CDR3 protein. Here the sample spans 700,000 to 850,000 distinct CDR3 sequences, about 15% being singletons. V lost 2 bases and J lost 8; bases outside the gene matches: 12. The CDR3 spans 17 residues. The germline V gene encodes CDR1 KGHDR and CDR2 SFDVKD. Source: PBMCs, mostly from graft donor cells, taken 360 days after TCRalphabeta/CD19-depleted stem cell transplant. The receptor was derived from a male patient younger than 18 who had a stem cell transplant for acute lymphoblastic leukemia, so the T cells may come from the graft donor. The V call is TRBV24-1, the J call TRBJ1-4; TRBD1 aligns across 8 bases. CDR3 in amino acids: CATSDSPMTGEEEKLFF. CDR3 DNA: TGTGCCACCAGTGATTCCCCAATGACAGGGGAAGAGGAAAAACTGTTTTTT.